The 17 T cell receptor beta chains listed next were all sequenced from one sample in a study of cytotoxic CD8 clonotypes in ibrutinib-treated CLL. Sequencing used immunoSEQ multiplex PCR; TCRdb keeps in-frame clones, though not all of them. Among tens of thousands of clones, about 70% were seen once, and the ten largest hold around 30%. Sequencing used PBMCs, obtained after 24 months of ibrutinib treatment. The receptors were sampled from a human donor with chronic lymphocytic leukemia.

The chain combines TRBV7-8 with TRBJ2-3; 9 bases are shared with TRBD1. Trimming at V came to 5 bases and at J to 5 bases, leaving 5 bases not matched to a gene. Germline V gene sequence: CDR1 SGHVS, CDR2 FQNEAQ. CDR3 length equals 14 residues. The CDR3 reads CASSRGQGGDTQYF. For the CDR3, the DNA is TGTGCCAGCAGCAGGGGACAGGGCGGAGATACGCAGTATTTT.

The rearrangement uses TRBV19 and TRBJ1-3; D gene ambiguous. The CDR3 loop spans 14 amino acids. V was clipped by 1 base and J by 4 bases, with 8 bases between them. The germline V gene encodes CDR1 LNHDA and CDR2 SQIVND (reference sequence). The CDR3 nucleotides are TGTGCCAGTAGTATAGGGGCTACCGGAAACACCATATATTTT. Its translation is CASSIGATGNTIYF.

The chain recombines TRBV7-6 with TRBJ1-4, with TRBD1 as a possible D gene (5 bases). The CDR3 is 18 amino acids. Deletions cut 5 bases from V and 0 bases from J, with 19 bases between. The germline gives CDR1 SGHVS, CDR2 FNYEAQ. DNA of the CDR3: TGTGCCAGCAGCCTTCTATTGGGACGGCAGGCAACTAATGAAAAACTGTTTTTT. It specifies CASSLLLGRQATNEKLFF.

The chain's CDR3 is CASSYPQQPQHF. CDR3 in DNA: TGTGCCAGCAGCTACCCCCAGCAGCCCCAGCATTTT. The chain couples TRBV7-9 to TRBJ1-5; no clear D gene. The CDR3 is 12 residues long. Germline-derived CDR1 and CDR2 are SEHNR and FQNEAQ (reference sequence). The V end lost 4 bases, the J end lost 7 bases, and 8 bases lay between the germline ends.

This chain connects TRBV19 to TRBJ1-4, with a tentative D call TRBD1 (5 bases). This CDR3 is 14 amino acids long. Germline assignment: CDR1 LNHDA and CDR2 SQIVND (reference sequence). Trimming shortened V by 3 bases and J by 8 bases, and 13 bases separated the two germline ends. CDR3 residues: CASSIRGVGEKLFF. The CDR3 coding sequence is TGTGCCAGTAGTATCCGAGGGGTTGGGGAAAAACTGTTTTTT.

This clone came up a few times. The gene calls are TRBV5-6 and TRBJ1-2; TRBD1 matches 8 bases. V dropped 0 bases and J dropped 3; count of bases not matched to a gene: 4. Germline V CDR1 and CDR2: SGHDT, YYEEEE. CDR3 length equals 15 residues. CDR3 amino acids: CASSLDRDRYYGYTF. In nucleotides, the CDR3 is TGTGCCAGCAGCTTGGATCGGGACAGGTACTATGGCTACACCTTC.

The rearrangement uses TRBV5-6 and TRBJ1-1; D unclear. V was pared by 0 bases and J by 4 bases, with 7 bases between. The CDR3 has 13 amino acids. Looked up from germline, CDR1 is SGHDT and CDR2 is YYEEEE. CDR3 nucleotide sequence: TGTGCCAGCAGCTTGGAACAGTTCACTGAAGCTTTCTTT. It translates to CASSLEQFTEAFF.

The chain combines TRBV5-1 with TRBJ2-4; D perhaps matches TRBD2 (5 bases). The CDR3 is 15 residues long. Germline CDR1 SGHRS, CDR2 YFSETQ. The V end was cut by 4 bases, the J end by 1 base, with 12 bases between. In nucleotides, the CDR3 is TGCGCCAGCAGCCCCGGCGGGTCGGCCAAAAACATTCAGTACTTC. Translating it yields CASSPGGSAKNIQYF. The complete variable domain, with remaining parts taken from reference TRBV5-1 and TRBJ2-4, reads KAGVTQTPRYLIKTRGQQVTLSCSPISGHRSVSWYQQTPGQGLQFLFEYFSETQRNKGNFPGRFSGRQFSNSRSEMNVSTLELGDSALYLCASSPGGSAKNIQYFGAGTRLSVL.

The chain employs TRBV29-1 and TRBJ2-1; either TRBD1 or TRBD2 may fit D (7 bases each). Trimming shortened V by 7 bases and J by 5 bases, and 18 bases separated the two germline ends. This CDR3 comprises 14 residues. CDR1 is SQVTM and CDR2 is ANQGSEA in the germline V gene. CDR3 sequence reads: CSDTRGGFNNEQFF. In DNA, the CDR3 is TGCAGCGATACCAGGGGGGGTTTTAACAATGAGCAGTTCTTC.

V and J are TRBV6-5 and TRBJ1-2; D gene uncertain. CDR3 length: 14 amino acids. Germline CDR1 MNHEY, CDR2 SVGAGI. V was pared by 5 bases and J by 4 bases, with 14 bases between. CDR3 amino acids: CASSIPDPRYGYTF. The CDR3 bases are TGTGCCAGCAGTATCCCGGACCCCCGCTATGGCTACACCTTC.

This clone came up a few times. V usage is TRBV7-9 and J usage is TRBJ1-5; 7 bases match TRBD1. Unmatched junction bases numbered 1, after V lost 8 bases and J lost 3 bases. This CDR3 contains 12 residues. Germline V gives CDR1 SEHNR, CDR2 FQNEAQ (reference sequence). The CDR3 sequence is CASGTDNQPQHF. The DNA of the CDR3 is TGTGCCAGCGGGACAGACAATCAGCCCCAGCATTTT.

The rearrangement links TRBV4-1 to TRBJ1-4; D unclear. The CDR3 length is 15 residues. V was cut by 6 bases and J by 4 bases, with 15 bases left in between. The germline CDR1 and CDR2 sequences are MGHRA and YSYEKL. The CDR3 spells CASRFWGDFNEKLFF. CDR3 DNA: TGCGCCAGCAGATTCTGGGGAGACTTTAATGAAAAACTGTTTTTT.

This clone has only a few counts. The rearrangement links TRBV4-1 to TRBJ1-2, with 12 nucleotides matching TRBD1. CDR3 length: 17 residues. Germline V lookup: CDR1 MGHRA, CDR2 YSYEKL. V lost 4 bases, J lost 8 bases, and 14 bases stayed unmatched. CDR3 sequence: CASSRQLGDRGLFGYTF. CDR3 coding DNA: TGCGCCAGCAGCCGACAGCTTGGGGACAGGGGGCTGTTCGGCTACACCTTC.

This chain connects TRBV2 to TRBJ2-7; TRBD1 agrees at 10 bases. The CDR3 sequence is 12 residues long. Trimming removed 7 bases from V and 6 bases from J; junction bases left unmatched: 3. In germline, CDR1 is SNHLY, CDR2 FYNNEI. CDR3 DNA: TGTGCCAGCACCTGGACAGGGGGCGAGCAGTACTTC. This sequence encodes CASTWTGGEQYF.

The chain uses TRBV18 and TRBJ1-4; no firm D call. The CDR3 contains 16 residues. Germline lookup yields CDR1 KGHSH and CDR2 LQKENI. V gave up 6 bases and J gave up 4 bases, with 18 bases separating them. The CDR3 here is CASSLAGPAINEKLFF. CDR3 bases: TGTGCCAGCTCGTTAGCAGGCCCCGCCATTAATGAAAAACTGTTTTTT.

Regarding this clone: Other DNA sequences within the sample encode an identical CDR3. This sequence joins TRBV9 and TRBJ2-3; either TRBD1 or TRBD2 may supply D (5 bases each). The V gene's germline CDR1 is SGDLS and CDR2 YYNGEE. Trimming removed 0 bases from V and 2 bases from J, with 7 bases in between. This CDR3 has 14 residues. This CDR3 reads CASSVAGPTDTQYF. Written as DNA, the CDR3 is TGTGCCAGCAGCGTAGCGGGACCCACAGATACGCAGTATTTT.

This clone was seen a single time. This chain uses TRBV2 with TRBJ2-1, with a tentative D call TRBD1 (5 bases). V was cut by 7 bases and J by 3 bases, with 7 bases left in between. In germline, CDR1 is SNHLY, CDR2 FYNNEI. The CDR3 contains 12 residues. CDR3 coding DNA: TGTGCCAGCAAGGGGATCTACAATGAGCAGTTCTTC. It specifies CASKGIYNEQFF.